Listed here is a single TCR beta chain. This sample is part of a study of blood T cell repertoires in COVID-19. Overall study: Sites across the United States, Italy and Spain contributed samples from acute and convalescent COVID-19. In each case, the material was cDNA or gDNA derived from T cells, B-cell-depleted T cells, or PBMCs.

One Seattle source followed patients from active infection through their disease course. Original handling: Nucleated cell counts were estimated from reference gene primer amplification. Clones were read by immunoSEQ multiplex PCR, and TCRdb kept only the in-frame ones, dropping some. D and trimming were read from the DNA, whereas the V and J calls and clone size are those reported in that table. The sample contains just under 350,000 clones, about 90% of which appear only once. Trimming took 10 bases from V and 7 from J; bases not matched to a gene: 13. CDR1 is LNHDA and CDR2 is SQIVND in the germline V gene (reference sequence). This CDR3 contains 17 residues.

The clonotype was recovered from a woman between 45 and 60 years old with COVID-19, enrolled during active disease. The source material was peripheral blood. The chain recombines TRBV19 with TRBJ2-2; 15 bases align to TRBD2. CDR3 amino acids: CATRSGTSGRRGGELFF. The CDR3 DNA follows: TGTGCCACCCGATCCGGGACTAGCGGGAGGAGGGGCGGGGAGCTGTTTTTT.